This TCR beta chain came from a study of T cells after yellow fever vaccination. Template-switching 5'RACE yielded the TCR cDNA; a universal primer site and UMIs were added in the process. MiXCR, run by TCRdb on the 5' RACE reads, gives a single entry per CDR3 protein. The sample consists of around 400,000 distinct CDR3 sequences, around a tenth of them appearing once. This clonotype was seen a handful of times. The antigen is undetermined. Study results and limitations: Clones from primary vaccination mostly reappeared after the booster (about 97% CD4, around 90% CD8). The secondary response showed a weaker magnitude and a faster peak, day 5 versus 15.

The material was PBMCs, obtained on the day of the first yellow fever vaccination. The receptor was isolated from a man aged 18-30 years who received the YFV17D yellow fever vaccine.

CDR3 coding DNA: TGTGCCAGCAGCTCCGGACAGGGGGCGAACTACGAGCAGTACTTC. As protein: CASSSGQGANYEQYF. The J gene is TRBJ2-7, the V gene TRBV11-2; 11 bases agree with TRBD1. The CDR3 runs to 15 residues. CDR1 SGHAT and CDR2 FQNNGV come from the germline V gene. Germline trimming cut 4 bases from V and 3 bases from J; bases unmatched to any gene: 5.